The 25 T cell receptor beta chains below come from one sample, sequenced in a study of T-cell memory formation after mild COVID-19 (dated by TCRdb to the early 2020s). The library was prepared using 5' RACE. The sequencer listed for this sample is Illumina NovaSeq 6000. TCRdb reworked the public reads: Q25 trimming with fastp, MiXCR clone assembly, productive beta chains retained. Entries that share a CDR3 protein sequence are merged under the most common genes and DNA. Recorded for this sample are around 130,000 distinct CDR3 sequences; 16% of them occurred a single time. The top ten clones comprise approximately 15% of the sample. What was sequenced was PBMCs or a T cell subset sorted from them (not recorded which). These receptors all stem from an adult woman who had mild COVID-19 (a few samples of this study predate the infection). The sample titles of this study are shuffled in the database, so cell type and time point are left out; the donor was told from shared clones.

The chain uses TRBV15 and TRBJ2-1; 7 bases are shared with TRBD2. The ends lost 3 bases at V and 6 bases at J; junction bases unmatched: 2. From germline, CDR1 is LNHNV and CDR2 YYDKDF (reference sequence). The CDR3 runs 13 residues. CDR3 amino acids: CATSSRTSNEQFF. In DNA form, the CDR3 reads TGTGCCACCAGCAGTAGGACTAGCAATGAGCAGTTCTTC.

V is TRBV4-3 and J is TRBJ2-7; D might be TRBD2 (5 bases). The V and J ends lost 0 bases and 5 bases respectively, with 14 bases between them. The CDR3 extends over 15 amino acids. Per the germline V gene, CDR1 is LGHNA and CDR2 is YSLEER. The CDR3 coding sequence is TGCGCCAGCAGCCAAGAGGGTGCGGGTATCCACGAGCAGTACTTC. This translates into CASSQEGAGIHEQYF.

This clonotype has only a few counts. The rearrangement uses TRBV20-1 and TRBJ2-1; D is unclear. The V end was cut by 0 bases, the J end by 0 bases, with 15 bases between. Germline CDR1 is DFQATT and CDR2 is SNEGSKA (reference sequence). The CDR3 consists of 17 residues. The DNA for the CDR3 is TGCAGTGCTAGAGATAGGGTGGTGCTGAGCTCCTACAATGAGCAGTTCTTC. Its translation is CSARDRVVLSSYNEQFF.

The chain employs TRBV5-1 and TRBJ1-1, with D tentatively TRBD1 (6 bases). The CDR3 totals 15 residues. Looked up from germline, CDR1 is SGHRS and CDR2 is YFSETQ. V was shortened by 4 bases and J by 3 bases, with 16 bases between the two germline ends. Here the CDR3 DNA reads TGCGCCAGCAGCCCGGGACACGGTAGGGACACTGAAGCTTTCTTT. Its protein is CASSPGHGRDTEAFF. Full variable domain (remainder filled in from reference TRBV5-1 and TRBJ1-1): KAGVTQTPRYLIKTRGQQVTLSCSPISGHRSVSWYQQTPGQGLQFLFEYFSETQRNKGNFPGRFSGRQFSNSRSEMNVSTLELGDSALYLCASSPGHGRDTEAFFGQGTRLTVV.

This clonotype showed up just a few times. This chain connects TRBV7-9 to TRBJ2-7, with D tentatively TRBD1 (6 bases). In germline, CDR1 is SEHNR, CDR2 FQNEAQ (reference sequence). Between the trimmed V and J ends, which lost 9 bases and 2 bases, there was a span of 23 bases. CDR3 length: 16 amino acids. This chain's CDR3 is CASQGPGRRTPYEQYF. In DNA, the CDR3 is TGTGCCAGTCAGGGGCCCGGGCGGCGGACCCCCTACGAGCAGTACTTC.

This clonotype was recorded a few times. The V call is TRBV3-1, the J call TRBJ2-7; the match to TRBD2 covers 7 bases. Germline CDR1 reads LGHDT; CDR2 reads YNNKEL (reference sequence). J lost 1 base, V lost 3 bases, and 6 bases had no gene match. The CDR3 contains 15 residues. CDR3 region: CASSQLGLESYEQYF. The CDR3, as DNA: TGTGCCAGCAGCCAGTTAGGACTAGAATCCTACGAGCAGTACTTC.

This clonotype showed up just a few times. The chain employs TRBV4-2 and TRBJ1-2; possible D gene TRBD1, 5 bases. The ends were cut back, 0 bases at V and 4 bases at J, with 9 bases in the middle. CDR1 is LGHNA, CDR2 YNFKEQ, per germline. This CDR3 has 14 amino acids. The CDR3 here is CASSQDQGFYGYTF. Written as DNA, the CDR3 is TGTGCCAGCAGCCAAGATCAGGGCTTCTATGGCTACACCTTC.

This clonotype has a handful of counts. V and J are TRBV24-1 and TRBJ2-7; 12 positions match TRBD1. The V gene's germline CDR1 is KGHDR and CDR2 SFDVKD. The junction had 6 bases not matched to a gene; V was cut back by 4 bases and J by 3 bases. CDR3 length: 16 residues. This chain's CDR3 is CATSDLGTGGLYEQYF. CDR3 DNA sequence: TGTGCCACCAGTGACCTCGGGACAGGGGGCCTCTACGAGCAGTACTTC.

The CDR3 nucleotides are TGTGCCAGCAGCGATCGAGCGGGGGGGCCAATTAGTGAGCAGTTCTTC. It translates to CASSDRAGGPISEQFF. This chain uses TRBV9 with TRBJ2-1; 10 bases fit TRBD2. The germline gives CDR1 SGDLS, CDR2 YYNGEE. The V and J ends lost 3 bases and 9 bases, in that order; junction bases with no gene match: 12. CDR3 length: 16 amino acids. The full variable domain, in which reference TRBV9 and TRBJ2-1 provide the parts outside the CDR3, is DSGVTQTPKHLITATGQRVTLRCSPRSGDLSVYWYQQSLDQGLQFLIQYYNGEERAKGNILERFSAQQFPDLHSELNLSSLELGDSALYFCASSDRAGGPISEQFFGPGTRLTVL.

J is TRBJ2-1 and V is TRBV7-2; possibly TRBD2 for D (5 bases). CDR1 and CDR2 (germline): SGHTA, FQGNSA. The CDR3 contains 15 residues. With 3 bases removed from V and 0 bases from J, the gap between germline ends came to 9 bases. The chain's CDR3 is CASSFIRDSYNEQFF. DNA of the CDR3: TGTGCCAGCAGCTTTATCCGGGACTCCTACAATGAGCAGTTCTTC.

This clonotype turned up a few times. The chain couples TRBV24-1 to TRBJ1-2; D call uncertain. The germline V gene encodes CDR1 KGHDR and CDR2 SFDVKD. Trimming took 3 bases from V and 4 from J, leaving 11 bases between them. CDR3 size: 14 residues. The CDR3 nucleotides read TGTGCCACCAGTGATCCGTGGCGCAGCTATGGCTACACCTTC. Its translation is CATSDPWRSYGYTF.

This sequence joins TRBV6-5 and TRBJ1-1; 11 positions match TRBD1. Germline assignment: CDR1 MNHEY and CDR2 SVGAGI. The J segment lost 0 bases and the V segment lost 5 bases, leaving 2 bases of the junction unmatched. The CDR3 has 15 amino acids. The CDR3 nucleotides are TGTGCCAGCAGTGGGGACAGGGGGATGAACACTGAAGCTTTCTTT. Protein: CASSGDRGMNTEAFF.

This clonotype has just a few counts. The V call is TRBV5-1, the J call TRBJ2-7, with 9 bases that match TRBD2. Looked up from germline, CDR1 is SGHRS and CDR2 is YFSETQ. The junction had 5 bases not matched to a gene; V was cut back by 5 bases and J by 2 bases. This CDR3 spans 14 amino acids. This CDR3 reads CASRPSSGAYEQYF. DNA for the CDR3: TGCGCCAGCAGACCCTCTAGCGGGGCCTACGAGCAGTACTTC.

This clonotype turned up a few times. The chain links TRBV12-3 or TRBV12-4 to TRBJ1-1; maybe TRBD1 (6 bases). This CDR3 contains 13 residues. V dropped 5 bases and J dropped 11 bases, with 18 bases sitting between them. In DNA form, the CDR3 reads TGTGCCAGCAGTCAGACAGGTTGGTTCGGTGCTTTCTTT. It yields the protein CASSQTGWFGAFF.

J is TRBJ2-3 and V is TRBV5-4; maybe TRBD2 (8 bases). From germline, CDR1 is SGHNT and CDR2 YYREEE (reference sequence). Trimming took off 2 bases at V and 6 bases at J, with 19 bases between the two ends. This CDR3 comprises 16 residues. The CDR3 DNA follows: TGTGCCAGCAGCTTCAGGACTAGCCGAGGGGGCGATACGCAGTATTTT. This encodes CASSFRTSRGGDTQYF.

This clonotype was picked up a small number of times. The genes are TRBV2 and TRBJ2-1; 12 nucleotides match TRBD2. After removal of 6 bases from V and 2 bases from J, the junction contained 5 bases not matched to a gene. Germline V gives CDR1 SNHLY, CDR2 FYNNEI. There are 16 residues in the CDR3. CDR3 sequence reads: CASSGLAGNTYNEQFF. The CDR3 DNA reads TGTGCCAGCAGCGGACTAGCGGGGAATACCTACAATGAGCAGTTCTTC.

Only a few counts were recorded for this clonotype. The chain joins TRBV5-1 to TRBJ2-5; TRBD2 matches at 9 bases. The V gene's germline CDR1 is SGHRS and CDR2 YFSETQ. With 0 bases clipped from V and 5 bases from J, the junction kept 5 bases outside the gene matches. The CDR3 runs 15 residues. The CDR3 here is CASSLGGTSRETQYF. The CDR3 DNA follows: TGCGCCAGCAGCTTGGGGGGGACTAGCCGGGAGACCCAGTACTTC.

The chain links TRBV18 to TRBJ1-2, with TRBD1 matching over 7 bases. Germline V gives CDR1 KGHSH, CDR2 LQKENI. Trimming removed 3 bases from V and 2 bases from J; junction bases left unmatched: 3. This CDR3 contains 14 residues. CDR3: CASSPEGQNYGYTF. CDR3 sequence (DNA): TGTGCCAGCTCACCCGAGGGACAGAACTATGGCTACACCTTC.

This clonotype was recorded once. The V and J genes are TRBV4-3 and TRBJ2-1; 12 bases align to TRBD2. Germline V CDR1 and CDR2: LGHNA, YSLEER. After removal of 5 bases from V and 9 bases from J, the junction contained 5 bases not matched to a gene. The CDR3 spans 14 residues. CDR3 nucleotide sequence: TGCGCCAGCAGCTGGACTAGCGGGAACGGTGAGCAGTTCTTC. This encodes CASSWTSGNGEQFF.

This clonotype was counted only a few times. This chain links TRBV9 with TRBJ1-6, with TRBD1 identical over 9 bases. The CDR3 loop spans 15 amino acids. CDR1 and CDR2 from the germline V gene are SGDLS and YYNGEE. V was clipped by 4 bases and J by 6 bases; unmatched bases: 5. The CDR3, as DNA: TGTGCCAGCAGCCCCCGGACAGGGGCTAATTCACCCCTCCACTTT. Translation: CASSPRTGANSPLHF.

The V and J genes are TRBV6-2 or TRBV6-3 and TRBJ2-7; maybe TRBD2 (7 bases). V dropped 7 bases and J dropped 2 bases, with 15 bases sitting between them. The CDR3 has 14 amino acids. Germline CDR1 MNHEY, CDR2 SVGEGT. CDR3 sequence: CASTFGGGPYEQYF. CDR3 bases: TGTGCCAGCACATTCGGCGGGGGCCCCTACGAGCAGTACTTC.

This clonotype has a count of ten or more. The V gene is TRBV28, the J gene TRBJ2-7; 10 nucleotides line up with TRBD1. The germline V gene encodes CDR1 MDHEN and CDR2 SYDVKM. The CDR3 length is 14 residues. The ends lost 3 bases at V and 6 bases at J; junction bases unmatched: 5. The CDR3 protein is CASSFGTGVSEQYF. The CDR3 DNA is TGTGCCAGCAGTTTTGGGACAGGGGTTTCCGAGCAGTACTTC.

The sample holds many counts of this clonotype. The V gene is TRBV14, the J gene TRBJ2-1; D not resolved. Germline values: CDR1 SGHDN, CDR2 FVKESK. The CDR3 spans 11 residues. Trimming stripped 4 bases from V and 9 bases from J, with 7 bases between. CDR3 amino acids: CASSPGVEQFF. The CDR3, as DNA: TGTGCCAGCAGCCCGGGTGTTGAGCAGTTCTTC.

This clonotype was observed a few times. The V gene is TRBV7-2, the J gene TRBJ1-1, with unresolved D. The CDR3 has 11 amino acids. Germline V CDR1 and CDR2: SGHTA, FQGNSA. V lost 5 bases to trimming and J lost 9 bases, with 10 bases between them. CDR3 sequence reads: CASSIRRKAFF. CDR3 sequence (DNA): TGTGCCAGCAGCATTCGACGGAAAGCTTTCTTT.

This clonotype was seen only a few times. The genes are TRBV24-1 and TRBJ2-7; TRBD2 matches 8 bases. Germline CDR1 KGHDR, CDR2 SFDVKD. J lost 5 bases, V lost 3 bases, and 8 bases had no gene match. The CDR3 has 15 amino acids. The CDR3 is CATSDRLAPRHEQYF. For the CDR3, the DNA is TGTGCCACCAGTGATAGACTAGCGCCGAGGCACGAGCAGTACTTC.